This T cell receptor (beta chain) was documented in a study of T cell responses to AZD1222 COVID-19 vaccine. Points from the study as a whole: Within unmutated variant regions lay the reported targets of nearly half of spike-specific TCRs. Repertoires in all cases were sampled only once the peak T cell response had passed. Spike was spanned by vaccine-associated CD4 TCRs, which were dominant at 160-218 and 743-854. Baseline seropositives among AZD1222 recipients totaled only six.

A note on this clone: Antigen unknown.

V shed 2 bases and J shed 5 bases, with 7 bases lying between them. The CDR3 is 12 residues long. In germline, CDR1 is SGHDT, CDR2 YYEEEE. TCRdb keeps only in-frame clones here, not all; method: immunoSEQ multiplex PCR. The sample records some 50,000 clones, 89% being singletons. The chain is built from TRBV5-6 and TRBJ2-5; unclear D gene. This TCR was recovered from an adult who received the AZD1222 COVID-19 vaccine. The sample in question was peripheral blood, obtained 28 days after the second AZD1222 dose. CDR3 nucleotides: TGTGCCAGCAGCTTTAATCGGGAGACCCAGTACTTC. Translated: CASSFNRETQYF.